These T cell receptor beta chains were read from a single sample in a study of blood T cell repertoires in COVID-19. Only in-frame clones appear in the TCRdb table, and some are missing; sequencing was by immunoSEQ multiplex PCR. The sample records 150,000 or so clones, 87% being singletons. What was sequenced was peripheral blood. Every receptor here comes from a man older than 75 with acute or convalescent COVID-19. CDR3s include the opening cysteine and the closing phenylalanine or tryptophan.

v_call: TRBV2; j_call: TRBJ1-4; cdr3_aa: CASRAEATNEKLFF
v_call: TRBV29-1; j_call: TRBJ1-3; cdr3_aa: CSAQDSWNTIYF
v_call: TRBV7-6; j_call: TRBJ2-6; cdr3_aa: CASSLGIQGSGANVLTF
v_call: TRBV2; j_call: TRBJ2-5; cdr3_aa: CASSPSWTQYF
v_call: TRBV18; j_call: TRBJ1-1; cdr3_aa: CASSPAGGTEAFF
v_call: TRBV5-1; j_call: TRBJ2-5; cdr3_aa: CASSSPDRERETQYF
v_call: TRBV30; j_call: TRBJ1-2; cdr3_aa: CAWSRLRNYGYTF
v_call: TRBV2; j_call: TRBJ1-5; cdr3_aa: CASSRQVTLGGQPQHF
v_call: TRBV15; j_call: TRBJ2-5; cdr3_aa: CATSRDRVQETQYF
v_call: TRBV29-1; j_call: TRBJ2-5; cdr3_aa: CSAPGGDATAQYF
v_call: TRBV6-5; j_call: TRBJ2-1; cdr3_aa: CASNSENSYNEQFF
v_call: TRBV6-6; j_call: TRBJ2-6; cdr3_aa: CASSYPQISGANVLTF
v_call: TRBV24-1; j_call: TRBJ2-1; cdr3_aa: CATSDLPSSGDLDEQFF
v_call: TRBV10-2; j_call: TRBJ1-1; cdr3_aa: CASRPSATANTEAFF
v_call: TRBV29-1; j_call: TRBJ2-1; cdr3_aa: CSVERGEAFYNEQFF
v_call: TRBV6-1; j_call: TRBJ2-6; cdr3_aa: CASSEARITTGANVLTF
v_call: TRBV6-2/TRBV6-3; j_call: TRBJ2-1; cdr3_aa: CASSYLRLAGVLNEQFF
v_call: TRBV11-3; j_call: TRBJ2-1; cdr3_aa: CASSFSGGVYNEQFF
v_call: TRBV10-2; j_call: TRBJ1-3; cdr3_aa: CASSRDSFSGNTIYF
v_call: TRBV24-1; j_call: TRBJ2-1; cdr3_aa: CATSVAGTIEPEQFF
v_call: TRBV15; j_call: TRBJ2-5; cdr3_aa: CATSNPGLLETQYF
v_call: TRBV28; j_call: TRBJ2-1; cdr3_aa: CASTELGTRGGGYNEQFF
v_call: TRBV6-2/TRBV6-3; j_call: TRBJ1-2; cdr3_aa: CASSYGTGGYGYTF
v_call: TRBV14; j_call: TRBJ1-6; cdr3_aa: CASSQGGFNSPLHF
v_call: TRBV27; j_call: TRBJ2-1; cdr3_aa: CASSSRGGGGSYNEQFF
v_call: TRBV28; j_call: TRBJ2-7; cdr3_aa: CASSLYGTTYEQYF
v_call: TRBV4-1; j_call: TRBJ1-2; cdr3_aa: CASRQTGASGYTF
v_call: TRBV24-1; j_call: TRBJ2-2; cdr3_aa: CATSDPSGFGELFF
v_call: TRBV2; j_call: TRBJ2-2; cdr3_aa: CASTRLAANTGELFF
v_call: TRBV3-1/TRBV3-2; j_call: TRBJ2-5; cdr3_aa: CASSQAGGVETQYF
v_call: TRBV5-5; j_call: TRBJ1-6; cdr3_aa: CASSLGQGWNSPLHF
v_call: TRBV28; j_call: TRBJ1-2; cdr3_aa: CASSFKQGIMPYGYTF
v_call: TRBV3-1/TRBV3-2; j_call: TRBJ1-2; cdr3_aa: CASSQTSGSYGYTF
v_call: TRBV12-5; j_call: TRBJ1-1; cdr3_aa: CASGSGQKNTEAFF
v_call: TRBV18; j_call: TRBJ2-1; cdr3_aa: CASSPPSRGQYNEQFF
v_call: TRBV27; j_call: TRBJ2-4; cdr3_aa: CASSSRQGYIQYF
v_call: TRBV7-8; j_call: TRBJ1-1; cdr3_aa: CASSPRLGRTEAFF